These T cell receptor beta chains were read from a single sample in a study of shared clonotypes between healthy human individuals. This table comes from immunoSEQ multiplex PCR, and its TCRdb copy is limited to in-frame clones, with some not included. The sample lists about 490,000 clones, around 80% occurring once. Sequencing was carried out using PBMCs. These receptors all come from a woman aged 40 to 55 in good health. Some clones in this sample may be carry-over from other donors' samples. CDR3s include the opening cysteine and the closing phenylalanine or tryptophan. Each record gives: clone size, J gene, D gene, V gene, CDR3 DNA, CDR3 protein. A D gene is named only where the DNA matches it firmly. Not all rows give a size; the values are once, few, many and, for expanded clones, a class.

.,TRBJ1-1,.,TRBV19,TGTGCCAGTAGTACCTTATGGGGGAAGGGGGCTGAAGCTTTCTTT,CASSTLWGKGAEAFF
.,TRBJ1-5,.,TRBV27,TGTGCCAGCAGTCCTAGTGTCAATCAGCCCCAGCATTTT,CASSPSVNQPQHF
.,TRBJ2-7,.,TRBV11-2,TGTGCCAGCAGCTCCATTTCGCAGGGACGGGGTGAGCAGTACTTC,CASSSISQGRGEQYF
.,TRBJ2-3,TRBD2,TRBV7-6,TGTGCCAGCAGCCCAGGGGTTGTAGCGGGAGGGCCAGATACGCAGTATTTT,CASSPGVVAGGPDTQYF
.,TRBJ2-1,TRBD2,TRBV29-1,TGCAGCGTCAGACTAGCGGGCGGCATATACAATGAGCAGTTCTTC,CSVRLAGGIYNEQFF
.,TRBJ2-3,.,TRBV7-8,TGTGCCAGCAGCTTCCGCCCGGCTAGCGACACAGATACGCAGTATTTT,CASSFRPASDTDTQYF
few,TRBJ2-7,.,TRBV18,TGTGCCAGCTCACCTGCGGGACACTCCCGGAGCGAGCAGTACTTC,CASSPAGHSRSEQYF
once,TRBJ2-2,.,TRBV28,TGTGCCAGCAGTTTTCGGGGGACGAACACCGGGGAGCTGTTTTTT,CASSFRGTNTGELFF
.,TRBJ2-7,.,TRBV7-6,TGTGCCAGCAGCTTAGAGGGTAGCGGATACTACGAGCAGTACTTC,CASSLEGSGYYEQYF
.,TRBJ1-1,.,TRBV18,TGTGCCAGCTCACCACGCGAGGACACTGAAGCTTTCTTT,CASSPREDTEAFF
.,TRBJ1-4,.,TRBV19,TGTGCCAGTAGTATTAGGCATGTGTCGGAACTGTTTTTT,CASSIRHVSELFF
.,TRBJ1-1,.,TRBV30,TGTGCCTGGACCCTTACCTCAGGGCGAGAAGCTTTCTTT,CAWTLTSGREAFF
.,TRBJ2-3,.,TRBV7-9,TGTGCCAGCAGCGCTAGCATCCTACCAGATACGCAGTATTTT,CASSASILPDTQYF
once,TRBJ2-2,TRBD2,TRBV7-8,TGTGCCAGCAGCTTGACTAGCGGGAGTTCCGGCACCGGGGAGCTGTTTTTT,CASSLTSGSSGTGELFF
.,TRBJ2-1,TRBD2,TRBV19,TGTGCCAGTAGTCCCAAAGGACTAGCGGGAGGTTTAGGTTACAATGAGCAGTTCTTC,CASSPKGLAGGLGYNEQFF
few,TRBJ1-3,.,TRBV12-1,TGTGCCAGCAGCCCGCCGGGGCAGGGACTGCGTGGAAACACCATATATTTT,CASSPPGQGLRGNTIYF
.,TRBJ2-1,TRBD2,TRBV28,TGTGCCAGCAGTCCGCGGGACTACCATGAGCAGTTCTTC,CASSPRDYHEQFF
.,TRBJ2-2,TRBD2,TRBV28,TGTGCCAGCAGTTCCCTTGGACTAGCTGGGTCCGGGGAGCTGTTTTTT,CASSSLGLAGSGELFF
once,TRBJ2-7,.,TRBV9,TGTGCCAGCAGCGTAGCTCCAGTTGGTACCTACGAGCAGTACTTC,CASSVAPVGTYEQYF
.,TRBJ2-7,TRBD2,TRBV7-2,TGTGCCAGCAGCTTAGTACTAGCGGGAGGGAGGGAGCAGTACTTC,CASSLVLAGGREQYF
.,TRBJ1-2,TRBD1,TRBV6-6,TGTGCCAGCAGTTTGGGACAGCCACCTCTCTATGGCTACACCTTC,CASSLGQPPLYGYTF
.,TRBJ1-1,.,TRBV28,TGTGCCAGCAGTTTAGCAGCATTGAACACTGAAGCTTTCTTT,CASSLAALNTEAFF
.,TRBJ1-3,.,TRBV7-9,TGTGCCAGCAGCTTGGATAACACCATATATTTT,CASSLDNTIYF
.,TRBJ2-1,TRBD2,TRBV4-1,TGCGCCAGCCAGCCAAGAATCGCCTTACTAGCGGGAGGGCGAGATGAGCAGTTCTTC,CASQPRIALLAGGRDEQFF
.,TRBJ2-7,TRBD2,TRBV2,TGTGCCAGCAAGGTAGCGGGAGGCATCTCCTACGAGCAGTACTTC,CASKVAGGISYEQYF
.,TRBJ2-7,.,TRBV7-2,TGTGCCAGCAGCTTGGACGTAAACGAGCAGTACTTC,CASSLDVNEQYF
.,TRBJ2-2,TRBD2,TRBV27,TGTGCCAGCAGTTTATCAAGTTGGGGAGCGGGAGAAACCGGGGAGCTGTTTTTT,CASSLSSWGAGETGELFF
few,TRBJ2-7,TRBD2,TRBV5-3,TGTGCCAGAAGCTTGGGAGCGGGAGCCTACGAGCAGTACTTC,CARSLGAGAYEQYF
once,TRBJ2-2,.,TRBV5-6,TGTGCCAGCAGCTTGGGAACAGGGGGAGGGACCGGGGAGCTGTTTTTT,CASSLGTGGGTGELFF
.,TRBJ1-1,.,TRBV7-2,TGTGCCAGCACCGACCCGGACAGGAACACTGAAGCTTTCTTT,CASTDPDRNTEAFF
.,TRBJ2-7,TRBD1,TRBV27,TGTGCCAGCAGTGCTTCCGAGACAGGGTCCTACGAGCAGTACTTC,CASSASETGSYEQYF
.,TRBJ2-1,TRBD2,TRBV5-4,TGTGCCAGCAGCTTGGCGGGCGGGAGGGGGCCCTACAATGAGCAGTTCTTC,CASSLAGGRGPYNEQFF
.,TRBJ2-2,TRBD2,TRBV5-4,TGTGCCAGCAGCCCGACTAGCGGGGTGGCCGGGGAGCTGTTTTTT,CASSPTSGVAGELFF
.,TRBJ1-1,.,TRBV10-3,TGTGCCATCAAGGCAGGGCCCCCCACTGAAGCTTTCTTT,CAIKAGPPTEAFF
.,TRBJ2-5,.,TRBV7-9,TGTGCCAGCAGGGGCGGTCAGGGCCACCAAGAGACCCAGTACTTC,CASRGGQGHQETQYF
.,TRBJ1-2,.,TRBV6-5,TGTGCCAGCAGTTACGGTGGGGCCGATAACTATGGCTACACCTTC,CASSYGGADNYGYTF
once,TRBJ2-5,TRBD2,TRBV19,TGTGCCAGTAGCTCAGGACTAGCGGGAGCTGTGGAGACCCAGTACTTC,CASSSGLAGAVETQYF
many,TRBJ2-2,TRBD1,TRBV7-9,TGTGCCAGCAGCTCCGAACCGGGACAGGAGAACACCGGGGAGCTGTTTTTT,CASSSEPGQENTGELFF
.,TRBJ2-4,.,TRBV29-1,TGCAGCGTTGGTGGGCAGCTGGGCGACGGGTTTCAGTACTTC,CSVGGQLGDGFQYF
.,TRBJ2-6,.,TRBV7-2,TGTGCCAGCAGCGCAGATAGGTTCGGGGCCAACGTCCTGACTTTC,CASSADRFGANVLTF
.,TRBJ2-7,TRBD2,TRBV7-6,TGTGCCAGCAGCTTAGCCCTGGGACTAGCGGGTGAATTAAACGAGCAGTACTTC,CASSLALGLAGELNEQYF
.,TRBJ2-2,.,TRBV9,TGTGCCAGCAGCGCCTTCACCGGGGAGCTGTTTTTT,CASSAFTGELFF
.,TRBJ2-7,.,TRBV21-1,TGTGCCAGCAGCCCCGGGGGCCACGAGCAGTACTTC,CASSPGGHEQYF
.,TRBJ2-1,TRBD2,TRBV19,TGTGCCAGTAGTACGGGGACTAGCGGGAGAGGTGAGCAGTTCTTC,CASSTGTSGRGEQFF
.,TRBJ2-7,.,TRBV5-4,TGTGCCAGCAGCTGGGGGTCGGGTGGGCAGTACTTC,CASSWGSGGQYF
.,TRBJ1-1,.,TRBV30,TGTGCCTGGAGTGTACATAGGCAAGCTTTCTTT,CAWSVHRQAFF
.,TRBJ2-3,.,TRBV9,TGTGCCAGCAGCGTAGGGGTAGGTACAGATACGCAGTATTTT,CASSVGVGTDTQYF
.,TRBJ1-2,TRBD1,TRBV5-4,TGTGCCAGCAGCGCGGGACAGCTTTATGGCTACACCTTC,CASSAGQLYGYTF
.,TRBJ1-1,TRBD1,TRBV28,TGTGCCAGCAGTCCGGGACAGGGGTACATGAACACTGAAGCTTTCTTT,CASSPGQGYMNTEAFF
.,TRBJ1-3,TRBD1,TRBV11-3,TGTGCCAGCAGCTTCAGACAGGGAACCACCATATATTTT,CASSFRQGTTIYF
few,TRBJ1-2,.,TRBV21-1,TGTGCCAGCAGCGGGTGTGGCTATGGCTACACCTTC,CASSGCGYGYTF
.,TRBJ1-4,.,TRBV6-1,TGTGCCAGCAGTGAAGGTCAGGGATGGGAAAAACTGTTTTTT,CASSEGQGWEKLFF